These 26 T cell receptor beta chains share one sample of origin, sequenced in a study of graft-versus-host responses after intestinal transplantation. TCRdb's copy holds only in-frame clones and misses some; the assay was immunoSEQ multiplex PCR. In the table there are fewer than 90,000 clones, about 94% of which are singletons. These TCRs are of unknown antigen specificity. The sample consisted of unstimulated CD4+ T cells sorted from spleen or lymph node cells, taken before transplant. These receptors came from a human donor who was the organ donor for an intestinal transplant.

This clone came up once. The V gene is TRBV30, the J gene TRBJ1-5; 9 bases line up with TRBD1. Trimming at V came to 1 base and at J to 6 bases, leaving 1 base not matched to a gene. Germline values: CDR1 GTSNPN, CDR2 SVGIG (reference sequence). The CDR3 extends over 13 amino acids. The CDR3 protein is CAWSGQGGQPQHF. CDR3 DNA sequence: TGTGCCTGGAGTGGACAGGGGGGTCAGCCCCAGCATTTT.

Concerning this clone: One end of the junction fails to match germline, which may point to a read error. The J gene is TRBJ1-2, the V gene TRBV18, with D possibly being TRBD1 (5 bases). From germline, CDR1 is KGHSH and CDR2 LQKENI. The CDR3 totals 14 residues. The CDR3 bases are TGTACCAGCTCACCAAATCTGGGGGAGGATGGCTACACCTTC. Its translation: CTSSPNLGEDGYTF.

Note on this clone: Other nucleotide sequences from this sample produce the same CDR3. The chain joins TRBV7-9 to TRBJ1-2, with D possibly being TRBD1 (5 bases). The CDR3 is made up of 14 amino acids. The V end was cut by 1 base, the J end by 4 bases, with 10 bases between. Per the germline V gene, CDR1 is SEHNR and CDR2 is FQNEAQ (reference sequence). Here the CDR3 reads CASSLGQGGYGYTF. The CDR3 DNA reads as TGTGCCAGCAGCTTAGGGCAGGGAGGCTATGGCTACACCTTC.

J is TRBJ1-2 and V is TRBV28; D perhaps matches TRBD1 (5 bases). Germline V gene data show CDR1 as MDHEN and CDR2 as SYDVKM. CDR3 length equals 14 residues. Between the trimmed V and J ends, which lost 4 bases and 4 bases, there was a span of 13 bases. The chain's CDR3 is CASSSPSGIYGYTF. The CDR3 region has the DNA TGTGCCAGCAGTTCCCCTTCAGGGATCTATGGCTACACCTTC.

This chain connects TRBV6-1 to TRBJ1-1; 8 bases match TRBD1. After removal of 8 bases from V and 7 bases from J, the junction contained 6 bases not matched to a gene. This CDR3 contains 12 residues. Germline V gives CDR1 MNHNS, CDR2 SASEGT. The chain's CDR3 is CASQAGTGEAFF. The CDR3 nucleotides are TGTGCCAGCCAAGCCGGGACAGGTGAAGCTTTCTTT.

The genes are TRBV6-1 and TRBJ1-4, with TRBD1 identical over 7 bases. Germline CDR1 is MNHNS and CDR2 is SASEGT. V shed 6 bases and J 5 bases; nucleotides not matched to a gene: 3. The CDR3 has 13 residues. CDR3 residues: CASRGGGNEKLFF. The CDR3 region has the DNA TGTGCCAGCAGGGGAGGGGGCAATGAAAAACTGTTTTTT.

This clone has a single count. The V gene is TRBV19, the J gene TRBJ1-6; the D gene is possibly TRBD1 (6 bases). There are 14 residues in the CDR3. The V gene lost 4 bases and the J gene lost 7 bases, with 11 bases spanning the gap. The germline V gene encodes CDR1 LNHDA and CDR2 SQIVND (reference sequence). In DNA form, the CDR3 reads TGTGCCAGTAGTAACGGGCAGGGGAATTCACCCCTCCACTTT. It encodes CASSNGQGNSPLHF.

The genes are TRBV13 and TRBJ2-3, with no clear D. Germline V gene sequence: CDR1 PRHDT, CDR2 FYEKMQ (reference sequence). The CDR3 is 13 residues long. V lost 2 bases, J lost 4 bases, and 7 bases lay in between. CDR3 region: CASSLPSADTQYF. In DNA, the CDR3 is TGTGCCAGCAGCTTACCGAGCGCAGATACGCAGTATTTT.

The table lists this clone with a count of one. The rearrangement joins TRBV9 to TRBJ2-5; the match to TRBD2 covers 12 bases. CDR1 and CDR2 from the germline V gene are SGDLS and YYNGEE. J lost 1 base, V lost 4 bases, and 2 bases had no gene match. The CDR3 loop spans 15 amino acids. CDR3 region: CASSRLAGAQETQYF. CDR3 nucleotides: TGTGCCAGCAGCCGACTAGCGGGGGCCCAAGAGACCCAGTACTTC.

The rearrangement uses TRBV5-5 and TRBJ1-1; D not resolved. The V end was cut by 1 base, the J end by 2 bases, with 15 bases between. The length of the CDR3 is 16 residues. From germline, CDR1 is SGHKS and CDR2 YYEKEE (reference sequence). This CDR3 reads CASSLRFWELNTEAFF. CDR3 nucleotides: TGTGCCAGCAGCTTGCGTTTCTGGGAATTAAACACTGAAGCTTTCTTT.

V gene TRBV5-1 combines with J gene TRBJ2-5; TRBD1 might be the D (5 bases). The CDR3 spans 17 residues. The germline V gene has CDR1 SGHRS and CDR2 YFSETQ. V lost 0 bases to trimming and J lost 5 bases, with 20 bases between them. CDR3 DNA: TGCGCCAGCAGCTTGGGAAGGACAATCGTTAACGAGGAGACCCAGTACTTC. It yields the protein CASSLGRTIVNEETQYF.

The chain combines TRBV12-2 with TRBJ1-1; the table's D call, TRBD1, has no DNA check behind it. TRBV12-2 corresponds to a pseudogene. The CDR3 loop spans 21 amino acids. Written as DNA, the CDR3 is TGTGCAAGTCGCTTAGCGCCGACAGGGAGGTTAAATATTCTTTTTGACACTGAAGCTTTCTTT. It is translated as CASRLAPTGRLNILFDTEAFF.

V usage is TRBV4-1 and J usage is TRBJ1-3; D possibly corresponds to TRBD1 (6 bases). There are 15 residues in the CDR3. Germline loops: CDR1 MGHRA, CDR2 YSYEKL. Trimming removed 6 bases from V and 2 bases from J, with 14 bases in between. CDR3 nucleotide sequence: TGCGCCAGCAGTCCTCAGGGGTATCCTGGAAACACCATATATTTT. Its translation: CASSPQGYPGNTIYF.

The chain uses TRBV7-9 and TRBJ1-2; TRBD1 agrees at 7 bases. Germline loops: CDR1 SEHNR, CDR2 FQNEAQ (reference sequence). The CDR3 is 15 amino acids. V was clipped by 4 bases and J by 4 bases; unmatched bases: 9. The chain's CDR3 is CASSSLDREVYGYTF. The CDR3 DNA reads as TGTGCCAGCAGCTCCTTAGACAGGGAAGTCTATGGCTACACCTTC.

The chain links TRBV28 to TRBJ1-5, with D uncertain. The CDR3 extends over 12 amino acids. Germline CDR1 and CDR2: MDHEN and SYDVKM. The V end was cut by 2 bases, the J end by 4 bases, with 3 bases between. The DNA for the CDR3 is TGTGCCAGCAGTTTAGGGAATCAGCCCCAGCATTTT. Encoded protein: CASSLGNQPQHF. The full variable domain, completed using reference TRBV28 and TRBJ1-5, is DVKVTQSSRYLVKRTGEKVFLECVQDMDHENMFWYRQDPGLGLRLIYFSYDVKMKEKGDIPEGYSVSREKKERFSLILESASTNQTSMYLCASSLGNQPQHFGDGTRLSIL.

CDR3: CASGESSMNTEAFF. CDR3 nucleotide sequence: TGTGCCAGCGGGGAGTCTTCCATGAACACTGAAGCTTTCTTT. The gene calls are TRBV6-6 and TRBJ1-1; D gene uncertain. Germline V lookup: CDR1 MNHNY, CDR2 SVGAGI (reference sequence). The germline V and J ends were trimmed by 8 bases and 0 bases, with 13 bases remaining between them. This CDR3 has 14 amino acids.

The CDR3 nucleotides read TGTGCCAGCAGCTTGCCCGGGACTAGAAGGGAGACCCAGTACTTC. Translating it yields CASSLPGTRRETQYF. The chain is built from TRBV5-4 and TRBJ2-5, with 8 bases identical to TRBD2. Trimming took 1 base from V and 5 from J; bases not matched to a gene: 7. The CDR3 totals 15 residues. Germline CDR1 SGHNT, CDR2 YYREEE (reference sequence).

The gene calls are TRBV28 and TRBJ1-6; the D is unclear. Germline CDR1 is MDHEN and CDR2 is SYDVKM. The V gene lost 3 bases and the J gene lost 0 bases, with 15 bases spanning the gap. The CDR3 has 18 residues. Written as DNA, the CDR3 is TGTGCCAGCAGTTTCCTCGGACTGGGAAGCTCCTATAATTCACCCCTCCACTTT. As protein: CASSFLGLGSSYNSPLHF.

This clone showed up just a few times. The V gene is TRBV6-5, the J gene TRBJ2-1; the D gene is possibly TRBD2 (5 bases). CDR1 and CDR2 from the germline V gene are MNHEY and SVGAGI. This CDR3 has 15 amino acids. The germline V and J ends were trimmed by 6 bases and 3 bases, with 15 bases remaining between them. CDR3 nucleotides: TGTGCCAGCAGCATTACATTAGGACTCTACAATGAGCAGTTCTTC. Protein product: CASSITLGLYNEQFF.

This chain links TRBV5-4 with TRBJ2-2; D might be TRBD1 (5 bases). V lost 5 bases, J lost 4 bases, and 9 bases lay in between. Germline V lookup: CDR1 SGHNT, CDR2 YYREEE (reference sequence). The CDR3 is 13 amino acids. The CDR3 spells CASRQGSTGELFF. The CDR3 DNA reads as TGTGCCAGCAGGCAGGGCAGCACCGGGGAGCTGTTTTTT.

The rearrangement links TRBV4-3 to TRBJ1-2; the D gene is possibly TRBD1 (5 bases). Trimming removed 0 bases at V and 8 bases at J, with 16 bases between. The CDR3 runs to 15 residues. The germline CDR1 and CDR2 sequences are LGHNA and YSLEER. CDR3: CASSQDFPGTGGYTF. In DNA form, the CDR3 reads TGCGCCAGCAGCCAAGATTTCCCCGGGACGGGAGGCTACACCTTC.

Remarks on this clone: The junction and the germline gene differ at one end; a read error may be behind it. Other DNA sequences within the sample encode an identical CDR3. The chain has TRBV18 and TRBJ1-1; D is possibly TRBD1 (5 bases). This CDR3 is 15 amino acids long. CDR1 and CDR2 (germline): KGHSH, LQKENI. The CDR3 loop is CASSPVAGPRTEAFF. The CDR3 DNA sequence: TGTGCCAGCTCCCCTGTAGCAGGGCCGCGCACTGAAGCTTTTTTT.

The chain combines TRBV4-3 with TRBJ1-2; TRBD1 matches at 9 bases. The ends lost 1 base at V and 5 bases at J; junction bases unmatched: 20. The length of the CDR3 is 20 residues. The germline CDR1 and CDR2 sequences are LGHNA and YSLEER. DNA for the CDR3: TGCGCCAGCAGCCAAGTTGCCGGGACAGGGACAACCCAGCGGGGTTATGGCTACACCTTC. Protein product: CASSQVAGTGTTQRGYGYTF.

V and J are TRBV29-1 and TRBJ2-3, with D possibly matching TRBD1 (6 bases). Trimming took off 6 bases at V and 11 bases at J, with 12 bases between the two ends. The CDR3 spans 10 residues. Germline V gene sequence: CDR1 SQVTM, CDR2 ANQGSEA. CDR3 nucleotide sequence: TGCAGCGTGAACAGGGCGGTGCAGTATTTT. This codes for CSVNRAVQYF.

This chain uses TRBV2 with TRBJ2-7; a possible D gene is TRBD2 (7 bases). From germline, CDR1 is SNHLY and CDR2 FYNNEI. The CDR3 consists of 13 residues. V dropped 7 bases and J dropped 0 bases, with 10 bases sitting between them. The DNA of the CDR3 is TGTGCCAGCACTCGGGGGGCCTCCTACGAGCAGTACTTC. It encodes CASTRGASYEQYF.

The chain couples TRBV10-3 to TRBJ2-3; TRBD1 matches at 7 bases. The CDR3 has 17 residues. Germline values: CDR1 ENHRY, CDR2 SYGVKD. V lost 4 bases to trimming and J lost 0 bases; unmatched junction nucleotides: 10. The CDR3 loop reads CAISADRVFPSTDTQYF. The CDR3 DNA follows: TGTGCCATCAGTGCTGACAGGGTTTTTCCTAGCACAGATACGCAGTATTTT.